One sample yielded the 15 T cell receptor beta chains listed below, sequenced in a study of cytomegalovirus exposure and HLA in healthy donors. Use of 60 Vbeta and 13 Jbeta primers characterized the PCR. Only in-frame clones appear in the TCRdb table, and some are missing; sequencing was by immunoSEQ multiplex PCR. Of 200,000 or so clones listed, roughly 80% were seen once; the top ten hold approximately 2.1%. The sequencing input was PBMCs. These receptors all come from a woman aged 25-40 years in good health and CMV-seropositive.

This clone was counted once. The chain recombines TRBV27 with TRBJ2-2; 12 bases match TRBD2. The ends lost 2 bases at V and 5 bases at J; junction bases unmatched: 6. The CDR3 covers 17 residues. From germline, CDR1 is MNHEY and CDR2 SMNVEV (reference sequence). In DNA form, the CDR3 reads TGTGCCAGCAGTTTAAGACTAGCGGGAGTGAATACCGGGGAGCTGTTTTTT. It codes for CASSLRLAGVNTGELFF.

V usage is TRBV7-2 and J usage is TRBJ2-6, with TRBD1 matching 7 bases. Unmatched junction bases numbered 10, after V lost 5 bases and J lost 0 bases. CDR3 length: 18 residues. CDR1 and CDR2 (germline): SGHTA, FQGNSA. The CDR3: CASSPTGTARSGANVLTF. The CDR3 DNA is TGTGCCAGCAGCCCCACCGGGACAGCCCGCTCTGGGGCCAACGTCCTGACTTTC.

The table lists this clone with a few counts. The genes are TRBV30 and TRBJ1-2; D is unresolved. Trimming took 0 bases from V and 8 from J, leaving 13 bases between them. This CDR3 is built from 13 residues. In germline, CDR1 is GTSNPN, CDR2 SVGIG (reference sequence). The CDR3 nucleotides read TGTGCCTGGAGTGTACAGAGACGGGGAGGCTACACCTTC. Its protein product is CAWSVQRRGGYTF.

With regard to this clone: In the same sample, other DNA sequences code for this CDR3. The chain employs TRBV1 and TRBJ2-7; TRBD2 is the table's D call and was not checked against the DNA. TRBV1 is described as a pseudogene. This CDR3 comprises 16 residues. The CDR3 loop is CTSSQDPAGRSYEQYF. CDR3 sequence (DNA): TGCACCAGCAGCCAAGACCCAGCGGGACGATCCTACGAGCAGTACTTC.

V usage is TRBV6-5 and J usage is TRBJ1-2, with 10 bases matching TRBD1. Germline V CDR1 and CDR2: MNHEY, SVGAGI. V shed 2 bases and J 2 bases; nucleotides not matched to a gene: 2. This CDR3 is built from 15 residues. The CDR3 nucleotides read TGTGCCAGCAGTTACCGACAGGGGGCGAACTATGGCTACACCTTC. Its translation: CASSYRQGANYGYTF.

This clone was found a few times. The CDR3 DNA reads TGTGCCAGCAGCACAGGGGGCAAGGCTGAAGCTTTCTTT. Translated, it gives CASSTGGKAEAFF. The chain recombines TRBV9 with TRBJ1-1; TRBD1 aligns across 9 bases. V dropped 4 bases and J dropped 6; count of bases not matched to a gene: 4. Germline V gives CDR1 SGDLS, CDR2 YYNGEE. This CDR3 region has 13 residues.

This rearrangement joins TRBV7-2 to TRBJ1-4, with D hard to call. Germline-derived CDR1 and CDR2 are SGHTA and FQGNSA. The CDR3 spans 15 residues. Trimming stripped 1 base from V and 3 bases from J, with 9 bases between. CDR3 amino acids: CASSLGAGSNEKLFF. The CDR3 DNA is TGTGCCAGCAGCTTAGGGGCGGGATCTAATGAAAAACTGTTTTTT.

The chain links TRBV7-2 to TRBJ2-1; TRBD2 matches at 12 bases. Germline CDR1 is SGHTA and CDR2 is FQGNSA. The CDR3 loop spans 15 amino acids. J lost 8 bases, V lost 1 base, and 3 bases had no gene match. DNA for the CDR3: TGTGCCAGCAGCTTAGGGCTAGCGGGAGGGTATGAGCAGTTCTTC. As protein: CASSLGLAGGYEQFF.

The rearrangement joins TRBV5-1 to TRBJ1-5; D might be TRBD1 (5 bases). This CDR3 spans 15 amino acids. From germline, CDR1 is SGHRS and CDR2 YFSETQ. V lost 4 bases and J lost 2, with 13 bases in between. This CDR3 is CASSLEGIGNQPQHF. For the CDR3, the DNA is TGCGCCAGCAGCCTGGAGGGGATTGGCAATCAGCCCCAGCATTTT.

V is TRBV9 and J is TRBJ2-6, with D tentatively TRBD1 (5 bases). Germline CDR1 SGDLS, CDR2 YYNGEE. Trimming cost V 4 bases and J 0 bases, with 11 bases left between them. The CDR3 totals 16 residues. Here the CDR3 reads CASSPRQYSGANVLTF. The DNA for the CDR3 is TGTGCCAGCAGCCCCCGACAGTACTCTGGGGCCAACGTCCTGACTTTC. The variable domain in full, completed from reference TRBV9 and TRBJ2-6, reads DSGVTQTPKHLITATGQRVTLRCSPRSGDLSVYWYQQSLDQGLQFLIQYYNGEERAKGNILERFSAQQFPDLHSELNLSSLELGDSALYFCASSPRQYSGANVLTFGAGSRLTVL.

The J gene is TRBJ2-1, the V gene TRBV5-4; perhaps TRBD1 as D (6 bases). The CDR3 runs 13 residues. Trimming removed 3 bases from V and 15 bases from J, with 19 bases in between. The V gene's germline CDR1 is SGHNT and CDR2 YYREEE (reference sequence). The CDR3 DNA is TGTGCCAGCAGCTATGGCTTAACAGGGAGCAGGTTCTTC. The encoded protein is CASSYGLTGSRFF.

This chain joins TRBV2 and TRBJ1-1; 7 bases match TRBD1. V shed 6 bases, J shed 1 base, and the junction held 8 bases outside the gene matches. CDR3 length: 15 residues. The germline CDR1 and CDR2 sequences are SNHLY and FYNNEI. CDR3: CASSPRTGRNTEAFF. The CDR3 DNA follows: TGTGCCAGCAGCCCCCGGACAGGACGGAACACTGAAGCTTTCTTT.

V is TRBV28 and J is TRBJ2-7; D possibly corresponds to TRBD1 (5 bases). There are 15 residues in the CDR3. The germline V gene encodes CDR1 MDHEN and CDR2 SYDVKM. Trimming cost V 5 bases and J 6 bases, with 20 bases left between them. CDR3 in DNA: TGTGCCAGCAGTCAGAGGTGGCCAGGGCCGGGCGAGCAGTACTTC. The encoded protein is CASSQRWPGPGEQYF.

The chain carries TRBV19 and TRBJ1-6; 9 bases agree with TRBD1. The CDR3 covers 16 residues. J gave up 10 bases and V 4 bases, and 11 bases lay outside the gene matches. Germline V gene data show CDR1 as LNHDA and CDR2 as SQIVND (reference sequence). CDR3 amino acids: CASSTPGDRAHSPLHF. As DNA, the CDR3 is TGTGCCAGTAGTACTCCGGGGGACAGGGCTCACTCACCCCTCCACTTT.

This sequence joins TRBV11-2 and TRBJ2-1; the match to TRBD1 covers 12 bases. The germline V gene has CDR1 SGHAT and CDR2 FQNNGV. V lost 5 bases, J lost 9 bases, and 5 bases stayed unmatched. The CDR3 covers 14 residues. DNA for the CDR3: TGTGCCAGCAGCCCCGGGACAGGGGGCGTTGAGCAGTTCTTC. Translation: CASSPGTGGVEQFF.